This T cell receptor beta chain was retrieved from a study of a mutant IDH1 vaccine in newly diagnosed glioma. The CDR3 is 14 residues long. The V end lost 0 bases, the J end lost 5 bases, and 9 bases lay between the germline ends. Germline V lookup: CDR1 SGDLS, CDR2 YYNGEE. The time point is: week 23, last vaccination. Every vaccination contained 300 ug of the mutant IDH1 20-mer peptide and was paired with topical imiquimod. Regarding this clone: What it binds is unknown.

Only in-frame clones appear in the TCRdb table, and some are missing; sequencing was by immunoSEQ multiplex PCR. Of approximately 50,000 clones detected, 87% appear once; the ten largest clones hold approximately 1.5%. The clonotype comes from a man aged 40-49 years with glioma. The chain carries TRBV9 and TRBJ1-5, with D uncertain. The starting material was PBMCs, obtained from a glioma patient whose treatment included an IDH1 peptide vaccine. The CDR3 is CASSVDVKDQPQHF. DNA for the CDR3: TGTGCCAGCAGCGTAGACGTCAAGGATCAGCCCCAGCATTTT. The entire variable domain, with the rest obtained from reference TRBV9 and TRBJ1-5, is as follows: DSGVTQTPKHLITATGQRVTLRCSPRSGDLSVYWYQQSLDQGLQFLIQYYNGEERAKGNILERFSAQQFPDLHSELNLSSLELGDSALYFCASSVDVKDQPQHFGDGTRLSIL.